The clone carrying this TCR beta chain was recorded a few times. Its specificity is unknown. These data are taken from a study of T cells in localized non-small cell lung cancer. Study-wide results and limits: Researchers found a median roughly 56 of the top 100 tumor clones in adjacent lung. Prolonged overall survival went with higher T cell density in the blood.

This table comes from immunoSEQ multiplex PCR, and its TCRdb copy is limited to in-frame clones, with some not included. The sample has 550 to 750 clones; 20% to 25% are singletons. The sample in question was lung tumor tissue, obtained before any cancer treatment. The TCR sequence derives from a woman aged 40 to 75 with stage III lung adenocarcinoma.

The CDR3 coding sequence is TGCAGCGTGGGTGGTGGGTTCTATGGCTACACCTTC. Amino acids: CSVGGGFYGYTF. This sequence joins TRBV29-1 and TRBJ1-2; no clear D gene. Germline V gene lookup returns CDR1 SQVTM and CDR2 ANQGSEA. This CDR3 has 12 residues. Trimming took 6 bases from V and 4 from J, leaving 12 bases between them.